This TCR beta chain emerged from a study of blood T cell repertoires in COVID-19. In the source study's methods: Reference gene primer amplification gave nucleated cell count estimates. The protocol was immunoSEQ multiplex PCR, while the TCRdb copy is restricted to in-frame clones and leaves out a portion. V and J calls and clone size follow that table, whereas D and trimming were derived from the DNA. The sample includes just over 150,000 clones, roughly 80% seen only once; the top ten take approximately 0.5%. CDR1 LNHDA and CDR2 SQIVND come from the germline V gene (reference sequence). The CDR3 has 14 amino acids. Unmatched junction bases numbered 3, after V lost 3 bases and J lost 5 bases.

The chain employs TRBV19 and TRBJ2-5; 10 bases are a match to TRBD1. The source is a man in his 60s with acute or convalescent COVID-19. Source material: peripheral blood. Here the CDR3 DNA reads TGTGCCAGTAGTATTCGGGACAGGGGTGAGACCCAGTACTTC. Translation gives CASSIRDRGETQYF.